The present T cell receptor beta chain was sequenced within a study of T-cell memory formation after mild COVID-19. Study findings and constraints: That cross-reactive memory joined was suggested by some responding clones appearing in pre-infection memory.

TCRdb analysed the 5' RACE reads with MiXCR anew, one entry per CDR3 protein. The table lists 120,000 to 150,000 distinct CDR3 sequences, approximately 21% of them singletons. Trimming stripped 5 bases from V and 6 bases from J, with 19 bases between. This CDR3 has 14 residues. Germline CDR1 and CDR2: DFQATT and SNEGSKA (reference sequence). Concerning this clonotype itself: Its antigen is as yet unknown.

The rearrangement links TRBV20-1 to TRBJ1-2; D perhaps matches TRBD1 (6 bases). The TCR sequence derives from an adult woman who had mild COVID-19 (a few samples of this study predate the infection). Cell type and time point are not known. The source material was PBMCs or a T cell subset sorted from them (not recorded which). The CDR3 bases are TGCAGTGCTTACCGGGGGGCGCAGGATAATGGCTACACCTTC. This translates into CSAYRGAQDNGYTF.